This T cell receptor beta chain was identified in a study of T cells after posttransplantation cyclophosphamide. Trimming pared 3 bases from V and 4 bases from J, leaving 15 bases between. Per the germline V gene, CDR1 is MGHRA and CDR2 is YSYEKL. CDR3 size: 15 residues. Findings of the study overall: Donor CD8+ memory clones often dominated recipient blood repertoires at later times. Blood and skin or GI T cell repertoires showed limited TRB overlap.

Cyclophosphamide on days +3 and +4 followed busulfan-fludarabine conditioning and a marrow graft. Produced via immunoSEQ multiplex PCR; TCRdb's table is partial and in-frame only. The sample lists approximately 5,900 clones; less than 2% were seen once. This clone occurred a few times. The antigen is undetermined. The same CDR3 is also encoded by other DNA sequences in this sample. The TCR originated in a male patient in his thirties who received an allogeneic stem cell transplant from a related donor, was CMV-positive, and had no GVHD. Part of the T cells may come from the graft donor. The sequencing used PBMCs, collected just over 240 days after a stem cell transplant with posttransplant cyclophosphamide. This chain joins TRBV4-1 and TRBJ1-2; D is perhaps TRBD1 (6 bases). Here the CDR3 reads CASSHYKGETYGYTF. The CDR3 DNA follows: TGCGCCAGCAGCCATTACAAGGGGGAAACCTATGGCTACACCTTC.